The T cell receptor (beta chain) under discussion was sequenced for a study of T-cell reconstitution after alpha-beta-depleted transplantation in children. During its preparation, the TCRbeta library received unique molecular identifiers. TCRdb passed the PCR reads through MiXCR, listing each CDR3 protein once. The sample has about 640,000 distinct CDR3 sequences, around 16% seen once. This clonotype came up many times. The sample was PBMCs from the stem cell graft donor, taken from the stem cell graft. This receptor was identified in a human donor who donated a stem cell graft to a child with acute myeloid leukemia.

The CDR3 is CAMGAGGKETQYF. In DNA, the CDR3 is TGTGCCATGGGGGCGGGCGGGAAAGAGACCCAGTACTTC. The chain recombines TRBV10-3 with TRBJ2-5, with D tentatively TRBD1 or TRBD2 (6 bases each). CDR3 length: 13 amino acids. Germline values: CDR1 ENHRY, CDR2 SYGVKD. V gave up 9 bases and J gave up 3 bases, with 14 bases separating them.